This T cell receptor beta chain was obtained from a study of immune cell composition in non-small cell lung cancer. Study information: Tumours were mainly lung adenocarcinoma or squamous cell carcinoma.

The table came from immunoSEQ multiplex PCR; TCRdb's copy has only in-frame clones and leaves some out. This sample yields over 6,000 clones, of which around 78% are seen a single time; around 12% belongs to the top ten. The CDR3 has 15 amino acids. The germline V gene has CDR1 SGDLS and CDR2 YYNGEE. Trimming removed 4 bases from V and 4 bases from J, with 15 bases in between. Sequencing input: lung tumor tissue. The chain has TRBV9 and TRBJ2-1; tentatively, D is TRBD2 (5 bases). The sequence was collected from a human donor with non-small cell lung cancer. CDR3: CASSPASGPYNEQFF. The CDR3 nucleotides read TGTGCCAGCAGCCCTGCCAGCGGACCTTACAATGAGCAGTTCTTC.